Below are 6 T cell receptor beta chains sequenced from a single sample in a study of T cell repertoires in cytomegalovirus infection. Antigens of these TCRs are unknown. TCRdb re-called the reads with MiXCR, one entry per CDR3 protein. Here the sample spans about 310,000 distinct CDR3 sequences, around 25% being singletons. This sample comprised cultured PBMCs, obtained from culture after CMV antigen stimulation. Receptor source: a human donor in good health (CMV status not recorded). Some clones in this sample may be carry-over from other donors' samples.

The rearrangement links TRBV24-1 to TRBJ2-1; 12 nucleotides line up with TRBD2. The length of the CDR3 is 17 residues. The V gene end was trimmed by 3 bases and the J gene end by 7 bases; junction bases not matched to a gene: 9. CDR1 is KGHDR and CDR2 is SFDVKD in the germline V gene. DNA of the CDR3: TGTGCCACCAGTGATACGGGGAAAGGACTAGCGGGAAATGAGCAGTTCTTC. Encoded protein: CATSDTGKGLAGNEQFF.

In its sample, this clonotype was seen a few times. This rearrangement joins TRBV7-2 to TRBJ2-7; 8 bases match TRBD2. CDR3 length equals 14 residues. The V gene's germline CDR1 is SGHTA and CDR2 FQGNSA. V lost 7 bases to trimming and J lost 1 base; unmatched junction nucleotides: 6. The CDR3 DNA follows: TGTGCCAGCATGACGGGGGGGTTTTCCTACGAGCAGTACTTC. Translation gives CASMTGGFSYEQYF.

There are many counts of this clonotype. The chain recombines TRBV7-6 with TRBJ2-3, with D unclear. CDR3 length: 16 residues. Germline CDR1 is SGHVS and CDR2 is FNYEAQ. The V end lost 1 base, the J end lost 1 base, and 12 bases lay between the germline ends. This CDR3 reads CASSLGIGFGTDTQYF. DNA of the CDR3: TGTGCCAGCAGCTTAGGAATTGGGTTCGGCACAGATACGCAGTATTTT.

This clonotype was counted between two and nine times. V is TRBV7-8 and J is TRBJ2-7; possibly TRBD1 for D (6 bases). Germline V gives CDR1 SGHVS, CDR2 FQNEAQ. V shed 3 bases and J shed 2 bases, with 11 bases lying between them. This CDR3 has 14 residues. The CDR3 bases are TGTGCCAGCAGCTTCCGGGACACCACCTACGAGCAGTACTTC. Encoded protein: CASSFRDTTYEQYF.

This clonotype was detected only a few times. The rearrangement links TRBV6-1 to TRBJ1-1; D ambiguous. Trimming cost V 5 bases and J 0 bases, with 10 bases left between them. The CDR3 loop spans 14 amino acids. CDR1 is MNHNS, CDR2 SASEGT, per germline. The CDR3 region is CASSKGELNTEAFF. CDR3 DNA: TGTGCCAGCAGTAAAGGCGAACTGAACACTGAAGCTTTCTTT.

This clonotype has just a few counts. The chain couples TRBV24-1 to TRBJ2-2; TRBD1 matches 8 bases. Trimming took 3 bases from V and 14 from J; bases not matched to a gene: 4. The germline V gene encodes CDR1 KGHDR and CDR2 SFDVKD. The CDR3 covers 12 residues. The CDR3 reads CATSDRTGLLFF. The CDR3 bases are TGTGCCACCAGTGATCGGACAGGGTTACTGTTTTTT.